The sequence of this T cell receptor beta chain was determined in a study of blood T cells in healthy people across ages. There are 14 residues in the CDR3. Germline trimming cut 6 bases from V and 10 bases from J; bases unmatched to any gene: 6. Primed by a sample-barcoded 5' primer and a J-beta primer mix, a second PCR proceeded for about 7 to 11 cycles. MiXCR was run by TCRdb on the 5' RACE reads, yielding one entry per CDR3 protein. The sample lists roughly 680,000 distinct CDR3 sequences, about 52% seen once, with roughly 30% in the top ten. This TCR was recovered from a woman aged 55-70 years in good health. This rearrangement joins TRBV12-3 or TRBV12-4 to TRBJ1-6; 10 positions agree with TRBD1. Sequencing was carried out using blood. The CDR3 coding sequence is TGTGCCAGCAGCCCCGGGACAGGGGTATCACCCCTCCACTTT. This gives the protein CASSPGTGVSPLHF.